The next 12 T cell receptor beta chains were all read from a single sample in a study of blood T cell repertoires in COVID-19. Measured with immunoSEQ multiplex PCR; TCRdb has only the in-frame clones, and not every one. The repertoire holds about 250,000 clones, 65% to 90% seen once, with approximately 8.2% in the top ten. Input material: PBMCs or T cells enriched from blood (not recorded which). Receptors were obtained from a woman in her forties or fifties with acute COVID-19.

The V gene is TRBV5-1, the J gene TRBJ2-5, with 9 bases matching TRBD1. Trimming took 0 bases from V and 5 from J; bases not matched to a gene: 5. CDR3 length equals 15 residues. Germline values: CDR1 SGHRS, CDR2 YFSETQ. The DNA for the CDR3 is TGCGCCAGCAGCTTGGAAACAGGGGGCTTGGAGACCCAGTACTTC. This encodes CASSLETGGLETQYF.

The chain is built from TRBV19 and TRBJ1-2, with D possibly TRBD1 on 6 matching bases. V lost 3 bases and J lost 6, with 11 bases in between. This CDR3 comprises 13 residues. CDR1 and CDR2 from the germline V gene are LNHDA and SQIVND (reference sequence). CDR3 in DNA: TGTGCCAGTAGTATCAACAGGGATGATGGCTACACCTTC. As protein: CASSINRDDGYTF. Complete variable domain (other parts from reference TRBV19 and TRBJ1-2): DGGITQSPKYLFRKEGQNVTLSCEQNLNHDAMYWYRQDPGQGLRLIYYSQIVNDFQKGDIAEGYSVSREKKESFPLTVTSAQKNPTAFYLCASSINRDDGYTFGSGTRLTVV.

The chain is built from TRBV10-3 and TRBJ1-6; 7 nucleotides align to TRBD1. With 5 bases clipped from V and 7 bases from J, the junction kept 8 bases outside the gene matches. This CDR3 is built from 15 residues. Germline V gives CDR1 ENHRY, CDR2 SYGVKD. CDR3 DNA sequence: TGTGCCATCAGTTTCGACAGGGAAGGGAATTCACCCCTCCACTTT. Translating it yields CAISFDREGNSPLHF.

This sequence joins TRBV6-5 and TRBJ2-1; a weak D match, TRBD1 (5 bases). V was pared by 7 bases and J by 8 bases, with 9 bases between. The germline gives CDR1 MNHEY, CDR2 SVGAGI. There are 11 residues in the CDR3. The CDR3 DNA sequence: TGTGCCAGCACGTGGGGCTATGAGCAGTTCTTC. It yields the protein CASTWGYEQFF.

The V and J genes are TRBV11-2 and TRBJ1-4; weak D call: TRBD1 (5 bases). The CDR3 loop spans 15 amino acids. CDR1 and CDR2 from the germline V gene are SGHAT and FQNNGV. Trimming shortened V by 5 bases and J by 7 bases, and 17 bases separated the two germline ends. The CDR3 sequence: CASSPLRGFSEKLFF. The CDR3 nucleotides are TGTGCCAGCAGCCCGTTAAGGGGCTTTAGTGAAAAACTGTTTTTT. The whole variable domain, filled in from reference TRBV11-2 and TRBJ1-4, reads EAGVAQSPRYKIIEKRQSVAFWCNPISGHATLYWYQQILGQGPKLLIQFQNNGVVDDSQLPKDRFSAERLKGVDSTLKIQPAKLEDSAVYLCASSPLRGFSEKLFFGSGTQLSVL.

The chain is built from TRBV28 and TRBJ1-5; D is unclear. With 5 bases removed from V and 7 bases from J, the gap between germline ends came to 15 bases. CDR1 MDHEN and CDR2 SYDVKM come from the germline V gene. The CDR3 has 14 amino acids. In DNA, the CDR3 is TGTGCCAGCAGTCCCCGGGGTAACGGGCAGCCCCAGCATTTT. Protein: CASSPRGNGQPQHF. Using reference TRBV28 and TRBJ1-5 for the parts outside the CDR3, the full variable domain is DVKVTQSSRYLVKRTGEKVFLECVQDMDHENMFWYRQDPGLGLRLIYFSYDVKMKEKGDIPEGYSVSREKKERFSLILESASTNQTSMYLCASSPRGNGQPQHFGDGTRLSIL.

V and J are TRBV9 and TRBJ2-1, with 9 bases aligning to TRBD1. CDR3 length: 21 amino acids. V shed 4 bases, J shed 0 bases, and the junction held 20 bases outside the gene matches. Germline assignment: CDR1 SGDLS and CDR2 YYNGEE. CDR3 DNA: TGTGCCAGCAGCCCTACGACCGGGACAGGGCCCCAACATCGCTCCTACAATGAGCAGTTCTTC. Protein: CASSPTTGTGPQHRSYNEQFF.

This clone occurred once. The chain uses TRBV13 and TRBJ2-7, with 8 bases matching TRBD1. The V gene end was trimmed by 6 bases and the J gene end by 6 bases; junction bases not matched to a gene: 16. The CDR3 sequence is 16 residues long. Germline values: CDR1 PRHDT, CDR2 FYEKMQ (reference sequence). The CDR3 spells CASSVGTVQGVGEQYF. The CDR3 nucleotides are TGTGCCAGCAGTGTGGGGACGGTACAGGGGGTCGGCGAGCAGTACTTC.

The chain is built from TRBV30 and TRBJ1-3; D is unclear. Per the germline V gene, CDR1 is GTSNPN and CDR2 is SVGIG (reference sequence). This CDR3 has 15 residues. V was cut by 2 bases and J by 0 bases, with 11 bases left in between. This CDR3 is CAWSPTAISGNTIYF. The CDR3, as DNA: TGTGCCTGGAGTCCTACAGCTATCTCTGGAAACACCATATATTTT.

This clone was observed once. The chain uses TRBV9 and TRBJ2-1; TRBD2 aligns across 11 bases. The CDR3 has 15 amino acids. From germline, CDR1 is SGDLS and CDR2 YYNGEE. V was clipped by 4 bases and J by 7 bases; unmatched bases: 7. CDR3 residues: CASSPRLAGQNEQFF. The CDR3, as DNA: TGTGCCAGCAGCCCACGACTAGCGGGGCAGAATGAGCAGTTCTTC.

V and J are TRBV4-3 and TRBJ2-6, with TRBD1 identical over 8 bases. This CDR3 has 18 residues. J was trimmed by 2 bases and V by 2 bases; bases with no gene match: 8. The V gene's germline CDR1 is LGHNA and CDR2 YSLEER. The CDR3 region has the DNA TGCGCCAGCAGCCAATCCCAGGGGGCGGTAACTGGGGCCAACGTCCTGACTTTC. This codes for CASSQSQGAVTGANVLTF.

The V call is TRBV6-5, the J call TRBJ1-1; weak D call: TRBD1 (5 bases). This CDR3 region has 15 residues. Germline V gene lookup returns CDR1 MNHEY and CDR2 SVGAGI. The germline V and J ends were trimmed by 0 bases and 0 bases, with 8 bases remaining between them. The CDR3 bases are TGTGCCAGCAGTTACTCGTACAGGTTGAACACTGAAGCTTTCTTT. Translation gives CASSYSYRLNTEAFF.